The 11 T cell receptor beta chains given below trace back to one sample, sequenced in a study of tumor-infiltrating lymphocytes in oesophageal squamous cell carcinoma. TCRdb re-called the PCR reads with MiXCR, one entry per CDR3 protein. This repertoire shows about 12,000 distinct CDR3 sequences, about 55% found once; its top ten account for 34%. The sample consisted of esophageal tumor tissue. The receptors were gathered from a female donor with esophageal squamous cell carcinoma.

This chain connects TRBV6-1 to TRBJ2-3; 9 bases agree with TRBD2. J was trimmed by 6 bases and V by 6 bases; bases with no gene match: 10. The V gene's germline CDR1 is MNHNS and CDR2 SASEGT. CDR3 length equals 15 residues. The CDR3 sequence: CASRALGGGADTQYF. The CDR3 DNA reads TGTGCCAGCAGGGCGCTAGGCGGGGGGGCGGATACGCAGTATTTT.

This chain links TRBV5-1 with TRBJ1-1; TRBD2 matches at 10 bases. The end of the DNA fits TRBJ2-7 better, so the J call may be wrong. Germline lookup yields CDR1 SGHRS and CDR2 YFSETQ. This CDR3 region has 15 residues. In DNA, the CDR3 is TGCGCCAGCAGCTTAGAAAGCGGGAGGGCCTACGAGCAGTACTTC. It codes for CASSLESGRAYEQYF.

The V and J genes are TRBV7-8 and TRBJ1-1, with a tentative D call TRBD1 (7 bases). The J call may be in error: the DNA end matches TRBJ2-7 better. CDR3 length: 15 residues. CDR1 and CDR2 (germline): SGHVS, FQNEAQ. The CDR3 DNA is TGTGCCAGCAGAGCCGGGGGACAGTGGGACGGGGAGCAGTACTTC. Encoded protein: CASRAGGQWDGEQYF.

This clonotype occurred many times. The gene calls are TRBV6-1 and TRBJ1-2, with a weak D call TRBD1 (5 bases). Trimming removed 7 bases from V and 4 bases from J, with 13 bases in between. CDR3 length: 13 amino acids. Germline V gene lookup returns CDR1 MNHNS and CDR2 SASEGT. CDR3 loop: CASKQGGAYGYTF. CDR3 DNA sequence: TGTGCCAGCAAGCAGGGTGGGGCCTATGGCTACACCTTC.

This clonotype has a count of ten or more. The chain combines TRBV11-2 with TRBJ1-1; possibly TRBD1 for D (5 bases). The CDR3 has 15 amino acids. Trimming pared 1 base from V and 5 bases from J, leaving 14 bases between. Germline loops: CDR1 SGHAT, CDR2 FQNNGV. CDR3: CASSLVLGVGTEAFF. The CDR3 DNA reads TGTGCCAGCAGCTTAGTTCTGGGGGTTGGTACTGAAGCTTTCTTT.

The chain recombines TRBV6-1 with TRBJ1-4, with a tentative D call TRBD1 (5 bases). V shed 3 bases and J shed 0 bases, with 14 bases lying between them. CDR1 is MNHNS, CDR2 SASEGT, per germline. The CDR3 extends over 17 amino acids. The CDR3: CASSDLLDSPTNEKLFF. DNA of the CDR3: TGTGCCAGCAGTGACCTGTTAGACAGCCCAACTAATGAAAAACTGTTTTTT.

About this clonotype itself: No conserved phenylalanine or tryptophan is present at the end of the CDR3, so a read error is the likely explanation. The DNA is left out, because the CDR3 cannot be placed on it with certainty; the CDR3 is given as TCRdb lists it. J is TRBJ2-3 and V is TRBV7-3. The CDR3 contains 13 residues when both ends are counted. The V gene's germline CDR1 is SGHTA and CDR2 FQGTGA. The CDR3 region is CASSSPTSSTLGT.

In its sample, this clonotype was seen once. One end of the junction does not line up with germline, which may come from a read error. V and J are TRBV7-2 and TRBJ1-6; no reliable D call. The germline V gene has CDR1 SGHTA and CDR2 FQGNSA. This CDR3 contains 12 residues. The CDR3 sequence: CASSSGAYEQYF. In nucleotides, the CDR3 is TGTGCCAGCAGTTCCGGAGCCTACGAGCAGTACTTT.

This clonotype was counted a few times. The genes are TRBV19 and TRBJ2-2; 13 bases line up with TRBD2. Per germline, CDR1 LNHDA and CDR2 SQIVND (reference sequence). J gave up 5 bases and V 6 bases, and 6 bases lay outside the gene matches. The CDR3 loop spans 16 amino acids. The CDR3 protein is CASSPRLAGGTGELFF. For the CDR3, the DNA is TGTGCCAGTAGCCCTCGACTAGCGGGAGGAACCGGGGAGCTGTTTTTT. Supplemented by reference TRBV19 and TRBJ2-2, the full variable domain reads DGGITQSPKYLFRKEGQNVTLSCEQNLNHDAMYWYRQDPGQGLRLIYYSQIVNDFQKGDIAEGYSVSREKKESFPLTVTSAQKNPTAFYLCASSPRLAGGTGELFFGEGSRLTVL.

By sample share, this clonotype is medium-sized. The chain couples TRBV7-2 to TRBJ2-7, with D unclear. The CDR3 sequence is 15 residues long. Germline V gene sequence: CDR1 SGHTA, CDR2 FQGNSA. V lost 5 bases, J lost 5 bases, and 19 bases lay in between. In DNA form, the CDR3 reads TGTGCCAGCAGCCCTCAAGGGCAAGGTTTGGACGAGCAGTACTTC. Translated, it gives CASSPQGQGLDEQYF.

The CDR3 DNA reads as TGTGCCACCAGTGATACAGGGACTGGGGAGACCCAGTACTTC. Amino acids: CATSDTGTGETQYF. The chain uses TRBV24-1 and TRBJ2-7; D may correspond to TRBD1 or TRBD2 (6 bases each). The DNA end is a closer match to TRBJ2-5, so the J assignment may be wrong. CDR1 and CDR2 from the germline V gene are KGHDR and SFDVKD. The CDR3 contains 14 residues.